One and the same sample provided the 17 T cell receptor beta chains below, sequenced in a study of blood T cells in healthy people across ages. For the second PCR, which ran for about 7 to 11 cycles, a sample-barcoded 5' primer and a J-beta primer mix were used. From the 5' RACE reads, TCRdb called clonotypes with MiXCR, one entry per CDR3 protein. There are roughly 800,000 distinct CDR3 sequences in the sample; 25% to 30% occur only once, and under 3% lies in the top ten. This sample also appeared in a second study, on T cells of mothers and their children.

The source material was blood. The origin of the receptors is a boy younger than 18 in good health.

This clonotype was recorded a few times. This chain joins TRBV18 and TRBJ2-5, with 8 bases lining up with TRBD2. CDR3 length: 15 residues. Germline V gene data show CDR1 as KGHSH and CDR2 as LQKENI. With 3 bases clipped from V and 2 bases from J, the junction kept 5 bases outside the gene matches. Here the CDR3 DNA reads TGTGCCAGCTCACCGATTAGCGGGGCGCAAGAGACCCAGTACTTC. Amino acids: CASSPISGAQETQYF.

In regard to this clonotype: A junction boundary mismatches the germline segment, possibly from a read error. The CDR3 loop reads CASSATYTYEQCF. The CDR3 DNA reads TGTGCCAGCAGCGCTACTTACACCTACGAGCAGTGCTTC. This rearrangement joins TRBV12-3 or TRBV12-4 to TRBJ2-5; D gene unclear. The CDR3 consists of 13 residues.

In its sample, this clonotype was seen a few times. V usage is TRBV7-6 and J usage is TRBJ2-5; 8 positions match TRBD1. With 1 base clipped from V and 4 bases from J, the junction kept 5 bases outside the gene matches. Germline V gives CDR1 SGHVS, CDR2 FNYEAQ. The CDR3 has 15 amino acids. The CDR3 loop reads CASSLGFGQGETQYF. The CDR3 DNA sequence: TGTGCCAGCAGCTTAGGTTTCGGACAGGGAGAGACCCAGTACTTC.

The chain is built from TRBV5-1 and TRBJ2-1; 10 nucleotides agree with TRBD1. The length of the CDR3 is 14 residues. Germline assignment: CDR1 SGHRS and CDR2 YFSETQ. Trimming took 5 bases from V and 5 from J; bases not matched to a gene: 4. CDR3 nucleotide sequence: TGCGCCAGCAGATCCGGGACAGGGGACAATGAGCAGTTCTTC. Translating it yields CASRSGTGDNEQFF.

This clonotype appeared a few times. The chain combines TRBV28 with TRBJ2-1; TRBD2 aligns across 8 bases. CDR1 is MDHEN and CDR2 is SYDVKM in the germline V gene. The CDR3 covers 14 residues. The V and J ends lost 7 bases and 0 bases, in that order; junction bases with no gene match: 2. The DNA for the CDR3 is TGTGCCAGCAAGGCGGGGGGCTCCTACAATGAGCAGTTCTTC. It yields the protein CASKAGGSYNEQFF.

In this sample, this clonotype turned up many times. This chain joins TRBV29-1 and TRBJ2-1; 8 bases match TRBD1. The CDR3 runs to 13 residues. J was trimmed by 3 bases and V by 4 bases; bases with no gene match: 2. CDR1 is SQVTM and CDR2 is ANQGSEA in the germline V gene. CDR3 DNA: TGCAGCGTTGTAGGGACAGGCTACAATGAGCAGTTCTTC. Protein sequence: CSVVGTGYNEQFF.

For this clonotype: Just one base apart from a much larger clone, this may be a read error. The chain links TRBV14 to TRBJ2-5; no definite D call. The J call may be in error: the DNA end matches TRBJ2-1 better. Germline V lookup: CDR1 SGHDN, CDR2 FVKESK. CDR3 size: 11 residues. In nucleotides, the CDR3 is TGTGCCAGCAGCCGACGGAATGACCAGTTCTTC. Translation: CASSRRNDQFF.

The table lists this clonotype with many counts. The CDR3 DNA reads TGCAGCGGTAAGCGACTAGCGGAAGAGACCCAGTACTTC. It specifies CSGKRLAEETQYF. This chain uses TRBV29-1 with TRBJ2-5, with 9 bases fitting TRBD2. Germline V gene lookup returns CDR1 SQVTM and CDR2 ANQGSEA. V was clipped by 7 bases and J by 3 bases; unmatched bases: 6. The CDR3 runs to 13 residues.

V usage is TRBV5-1 and J usage is TRBJ2-6; D gene unclear. The CDR3 runs to 18 residues. Germline assignment: CDR1 SGHRS and CDR2 YFSETQ. V dropped 1 base and J dropped 0 bases, with 14 bases sitting between them. Here the CDR3 reads CASSLFRPIVSGANVLTF. In DNA, the CDR3 is TGCGCCAGCAGCTTGTTCCGACCTATTGTCTCTGGGGCCAACGTCCTGACTTTC.

The gene calls are TRBV12-3 or TRBV12-4 and TRBJ2-5, with 14 nucleotides matching TRBD2. CDR3 length equals 16 residues. Trimming cost V 5 bases and J 5 bases; bases outside gene matches: 7. The CDR3 bases are TGTGCCAGCAGTAGACTAGCGGGGGGGCGTAGGGAGACCCAGTACTTC. It yields the protein CASSRLAGGRRETQYF.

As to this clonotype: A read error may produce the germline difference seen at one junction end. J is TRBJ2-1 and V is TRBV7-7, with 11 positions matching TRBD2. Germline CDR1 is SSHAT and CDR2 is FNYEAQ (reference sequence). CDR3 size: 17 residues. The CDR3 region is CASSLGSGGASYNEQFF. Here the CDR3 DNA reads TGTGCTAGCAGCTTGGGTAGCGGGGGGGCTTCCTACAATGAGCAGTTCTTC.

The chain uses TRBV4-1 and TRBJ2-5; D is possibly TRBD1 or TRBD2 (5 bases each). CDR1 is MGHRA and CDR2 is YSYEKL in the germline V gene. The CDR3 loop spans 17 amino acids. The ends were cut back, 3 bases at V and 6 bases at J, with 23 bases in the middle. CDR3 coding DNA: TGCGCCAGCAGCCACCCAAGCCGGGACCATCGGAGGAAGACCCAGTACTTC. It codes for CASSHPSRDHRRKTQYF.

The chain is built from TRBV3-1 and TRBJ2-2; TRBD1 might be the D (5 bases). This CDR3 has 13 amino acids. Per the germline V gene, CDR1 is LGHDT and CDR2 is YNNKEL (reference sequence). V was shortened by 3 bases and J by 6 bases, with 8 bases between the two germline ends. This CDR3 is CASSHGHPGELFF. The CDR3 DNA sequence: TGTGCCAGCAGCCATGGACACCCCGGGGAGCTGTTTTTT.

The chain couples TRBV11-2 to TRBJ2-2; the D gene is possibly TRBD2 (5 bases). CDR3 length: 16 amino acids. Per the germline V gene, CDR1 is SGHAT and CDR2 is FQNNGV. V was trimmed by 1 base and J by 0 bases, leaving 9 bases between them. CDR3 coding DNA: TGTGCCAGCAGCTTAGTGGTACTAGCGAACACCGGGGAGCTGTTTTTT. Protein sequence: CASSLVVLANTGELFF.

The table lists this clonotype with a few counts. The chain carries TRBV7-9 and TRBJ2-5, with D perhaps being TRBD1 or TRBD2 (6 bases each). V dropped 5 bases and J dropped 2 bases, with 21 bases sitting between them. The CDR3 contains 17 residues. From germline, CDR1 is SEHNR and CDR2 FQNEAQ (reference sequence). In nucleotides, the CDR3 is TGTGCCAGCAGCCTATATAGCGGAGAGGGGGTACAAGAGACCCAGTACTTC. Protein product: CASSLYSGEGVQETQYF.

V is TRBV2 and J is TRBJ2-1; D is possibly TRBD2 (6 bases). The DNA matches TRBJ2-7 better at its end, which makes the J call doubtful. This CDR3 comprises 12 residues. Germline V gives CDR1 SNHLY, CDR2 FYNNEI. Here the CDR3 DNA reads TGTGCCAGCAGTGCACGGGGGTACGAGCAGTACTTC. Translated: CASSARGYEQYF.

The chain uses TRBV4-2 and TRBJ2-3, with 7 positions matching TRBD2. Germline values: CDR1 LGHNA, CDR2 YNFKEQ. V lost 0 bases, J lost 0 bases, and 3 bases stayed unmatched. CDR3 length: 16 amino acids. The DNA of the CDR3 is TGTGCCAGCAGCCAAGATCAAGCGGGGAGCACAGATACGCAGTATTTT. Translation gives CASSQDQAGSTDTQYF.